Listed below are T cell receptor beta chains from one sample, sequenced in a study of response to subunit inactivated influenza vaccine. One entry per CDR3 protein results from TCRdb running MiXCR on the RT-PCR reads. The table shows a few hundred thousand distinct CDR3 sequences, with 9.5% to 13% occurring only once. Sequenced here: PBMCs from blood, sampled about 6 weeks after vaccination. These receptors were collected from a man between 45 and 60 years old who received an inactivated influenza vaccine. Both conserved end residues are part of each CDR3. The order of the fields is V gene, D gene, clone size, J gene, CDR3 protein, CDR3 DNA. The D gene is left open where the match is weak. Size is omitted from some rows. Given values are once, few, many or a class for expanded clones.

v_call: TRBV29-1
d_call: .
clone_size: few
j_call: TRBJ2-3
cdr3_aa: CSSGPGSDTQYF
cdr3_nt: TGCAGCTCGGGCCCGGGTTCAGATACGCAGTATTTT

v_call: TRBV5-1
d_call: .
clone_size: .
j_call: TRBJ2-7
cdr3_aa: CASSIDRSYEQYF
cdr3_nt: TGCGCCAGCAGCATAGACAGGTCCTACGAGCAGTACTTC

v_call: TRBV4-3
d_call: .
clone_size: few
j_call: TRBJ2-7
cdr3_aa: CASSQEHRQSYEQYF
cdr3_nt: TGCGCCAGCAGCCAAGAGCACAGGCAATCCTACGAGCAGTACTTC

v_call: TRBV10-3
d_call: TRBD2
clone_size: many
j_call: TRBJ2-1
cdr3_aa: CAISGLGTGLAGGLSYNEQFF
cdr3_nt: TGTGCCATCAGTGGTCTTGGGACGGGACTAGCGGGGGGGCTCTCCTACAATGAGCAGTTCTTC

v_call: TRBV10-3
d_call: TRBD2
clone_size: .
j_call: TRBJ2-3
cdr3_aa: CAIRNSGSGGGDTQYF
cdr3_nt: TGTGCCATCAGAAATAGCGGGAGTGGGGGGGGAGATACGCAGTATTTT

v_call: TRBV28
d_call: TRBD2
clone_size: .
j_call: TRBJ2-3
cdr3_aa: CASSFPSGGITDTQYF
cdr3_nt: TGTGCCAGCAGTTTCCCTAGCGGGGGGATCACAGATACGCAGTATTTT

v_call: TRBV4-3
d_call: TRBD2
clone_size: .
j_call: TRBJ2-7
cdr3_aa: CACSQAGEKGIYEQYF
cdr3_nt: TGCGCCTGCAGCCAAGCGGGGGAGAAAGGGATCTACGAGCAGTACTTC

v_call: TRBV7-2
d_call: .
clone_size: few
j_call: TRBJ2-1
cdr3_aa: CASSLGAGLGNEQFF
cdr3_nt: TGTGCCAGCAGCTTAGGGGCAGGGTTGGGCAATGAGCAGTTCTTC

v_call: TRBV29-1
d_call: .
clone_size: .
j_call: TRBJ2-7
cdr3_aa: CSVGGVDSRYEQYF
cdr3_nt: TGCAGCGTTGGGGGAGTGGACAGTCGATACGAGCAGTACTTC

v_call: TRBV7-2
d_call: .
clone_size: .
j_call: TRBJ2-2
cdr3_aa: CASSLGVEYYTGELFF
cdr3_nt: TGTGCCAGCAGCTTAGGAGTAGAATACTACACCGGGGAGCTGTTTTTT

v_call: TRBV7-9
d_call: TRBD1
clone_size: many
j_call: TRBJ1-1
cdr3_aa: CASSRGQGTTEAFF
cdr3_nt: TGTGCCAGCAGTCGGGGACAGGGGACAACTGAAGCTTTCTTT

v_call: TRBV12-3/TRBV12-4
d_call: TRBD1
clone_size: few
j_call: TRBJ1-6
cdr3_aa: CASRRQGGNSPLHF
cdr3_nt: TGTGCCAGCAGGCGACAGGGGGGAAATTCACCCCTCCACTTT

v_call: TRBV6-5
d_call: TRBD2
clone_size: many
j_call: TRBJ2-7
cdr3_aa: CASSYGLAGAAYEQYF
cdr3_nt: TGTGCCAGCAGTTACGGGCTAGCGGGGGCCGCCTACGAGCAGTACTTC

v_call: TRBV10-3
d_call: TRBD2
clone_size: many
j_call: TRBJ2-3
cdr3_aa: CAIRPSGGASDTQYF
cdr3_nt: TGTGCCATCAGACCGAGCGGGGGGGCCTCAGATACGCAGTATTTT

v_call: TRBV28
d_call: .
clone_size: .
j_call: TRBJ2-7
cdr3_aa: CASSSTGQTTYEQYF
cdr3_nt: TGTGCCAGCAGTTCCACCGGGCAGACCACCTACGAGCAGTACTTC

v_call: TRBV7-9
d_call: .
clone_size: .
j_call: TRBJ2-7
cdr3_aa: CASSVVRGMPYEQYF
cdr3_nt: TGTGCCAGCAGCGTCGTACGGGGGATGCCCTACGAGCAGTACTTC

v_call: TRBV20-1
d_call: TRBD2
clone_size: .
j_call: TRBJ2-1
cdr3_aa: CSAREPGLLYNEQFF
cdr3_nt: TGCAGTGCTAGAGAACCGGGACTACTATACAATGAGCAGTTCTTC

v_call: TRBV20-1
d_call: .
clone_size: many
j_call: TRBJ2-6
cdr3_aa: CSARDRTSVSGANVLTF
cdr3_nt: TGCAGTGCCCGCGACAGGACTTCCGTCTCTGGGGCCAACGTCCTGACTTTC

v_call: TRBV7-9
d_call: TRBD2
clone_size: few
j_call: TRBJ2-4
cdr3_aa: CASSLEREGNIQYF
cdr3_nt: TGTGCCAGCAGCTTAGAGAGGGAGGGAAACATTCAGTACTTC

v_call: TRBV6-1
d_call: .
clone_size: .
j_call: TRBJ1-6
cdr3_aa: CASSPRRGENSPLHF
cdr3_nt: TGTGCCAGCAGCCCCCGGAGGGGTGAGAATTCACCCCTCCACTTT

v_call: TRBV30
d_call: .
clone_size: .
j_call: TRBJ1-4
cdr3_aa: CAWRSGGSEKLFF
cdr3_nt: TGTGCCTGGAGGTCCGGGGGCAGTGAAAAACTGTTTTTT